The T cell receptor (beta chain) described here comes from a study of T cell repertoires in cytomegalovirus infection. About the research overall: Recently identified HLA-C-restricted and well-studied HLA-B-restricted CMV epitopes were used. Based on public TCR beta signatures, there were indications of CMV infection and of a matching HLA type.

Details on this clonotype: Its antigen is undetermined.

One entry per CDR3 protein, called by TCRdb with MiXCR from the reads. The sample holds around 800,000 distinct CDR3 sequences; about 30% are singletons and the top ten take 9.5% to 15%. Germline CDR1 is KGHDR and CDR2 is SFDVKD. Trimming pared 4 bases from V and 5 bases from J, leaving 4 bases between. CDR3 length: 12 amino acids. General study points: The ex vivo response was dominated by HLA-C-restricted CMV-specific TCR beta clonotypes.

The origin of this receptor is a human donor in good health (CMV status not recorded). Some clones in this sample may be carry-over from other donors' samples. The rearrangement links TRBV24-1 to TRBJ2-2; D uncertain. The sample here was cultured CD8+ T cells from PBMCs, taken from culture after CMV antigen stimulation. CDR3: CATSEHTGELFF. Written as DNA, the CDR3 is TGTGCCACCAGTGAACATACCGGGGAGCTGTTTTTT.